A single sample gave rise to the 14 T cell receptor beta chains below, sequenced in a study of blood T cell repertoires in COVID-19. Some clones are missing from TCRdb's copy, which holds only in-frame ones; the method was immunoSEQ multiplex PCR. In the table there are roughly 30,000 clones, 81% of which are singletons. Sample: peripheral blood. The receptors were sampled from a woman in her fifties or sixties with acute or convalescent COVID-19.

The V call is TRBV10-2, the J call TRBJ1-1, with D possibly matching TRBD1 (6 bases). CDR1 is WSHSY and CDR2 is SAAADI in the germline V gene. CDR3 length equals 15 residues. The V and J ends lost 6 bases and 4 bases respectively, with 18 bases between them. CDR3 in amino acids: CASSNGQLGRTEAFF. The CDR3 DNA is TGCGCCAGCAGCAATGGACAGCTTGGGCGCACTGAAGCTTTCTTT.

V and J are TRBV5-1 and TRBJ2-7; no firm D call. The CDR3 is 16 amino acids. CDR1 and CDR2 from the germline V gene are SGHRS and YFSETQ. Trimming left V 0 bases short and J 1 base short, with 14 bases between. This chain's CDR3 is CASSLGQVVSSYEQYF. CDR3 DNA sequence: TGCGCCAGCAGCTTGGGGCAGGTTGTTTCTTCCTACGAGCAGTACTTC.

In regard to this clone: Other nucleotide sequences from this sample produce the same CDR3. The rearrangement joins TRBV5-1 to TRBJ2-7; 9 bases are a match to TRBD1. The CDR3 sequence is 14 residues long. The V gene's germline CDR1 is SGHRS and CDR2 YFSETQ. V dropped 4 bases and J dropped 2; count of bases not matched to a gene: 4. The CDR3 region has the DNA TGCGCCAGCAGCACTCGACAGGGGGCCTACGAGCAGTACTTC. It encodes CASSTRQGAYEQYF.

The chain is built from TRBV7-9 and TRBJ1-2, with 7 bases lining up with TRBD1. CDR1 is SEHNR and CDR2 is FQNEAQ in the germline V gene (reference sequence). This CDR3 spans 15 amino acids. The trim removed 3 bases at V and 4 bases at J, leaving 8 bases unmatched. CDR3 in amino acids: CASSFKRQGGYGYTF. Written as DNA, the CDR3 is TGTGCCAGCAGCTTTAAGAGACAGGGAGGCTATGGCTACACCTTC.

This clone was recorded once. The chain combines TRBV2 with TRBJ2-3, with 9 bases identical to TRBD2. The germline V gene has CDR1 SNHLY and CDR2 FYNNEI. The ends lost 8 bases at V and 5 bases at J; junction bases unmatched: 5. This CDR3 contains 13 residues. The CDR3 loop is CASGTSPRDTQYF. In DNA, the CDR3 is TGTGCCAGCGGGACTAGCCCGCGAGATACGCAGTATTTT.

The rearrangement uses TRBV27 and TRBJ2-7, with D unclear. CDR3 length: 15 residues. V lost 2 bases, J lost 2 bases, and 13 bases lay in between. Germline V lookup: CDR1 MNHEY, CDR2 SMNVEV (reference sequence). CDR3 sequence: CASSLGQSLAYEQYF. CDR3 sequence (DNA): TGTGCCAGCAGTTTAGGGCAGTCCTTAGCCTACGAGCAGTACTTC.

The chain joins TRBV18 to TRBJ1-2, with D uncertain. Trimming shortened V by 6 bases and J by 0 bases, and 17 bases separated the two germline ends. The CDR3 sequence is 16 residues long. Per germline, CDR1 KGHSH and CDR2 LQKENI. The DNA for the CDR3 is TGTGCCAGCTCGCGCCTTGATTCCGGAGCTAACTATGGCTACACCTTC. Protein sequence: CASSRLDSGANYGYTF.

The V call is TRBV18, the J call TRBJ1-5; 9 nucleotides align to TRBD1. CDR3 length: 15 residues. V gave up 5 bases and J gave up 4 bases; unmatched junction bases: 6. Germline loops: CDR1 KGHSH, CDR2 LQKENI. The CDR3 bases are TGTGCCAGCTCAAAAAGACAGGGGGAAAATCAGCCCCAGCATTTT. It yields the protein CASSKRQGENQPQHF.

This chain links TRBV9 with TRBJ2-5, with 10 bases lining up with TRBD1. The CDR3 is made up of 18 amino acids. The germline V gene has CDR1 SGDLS and CDR2 YYNGEE. Trimming removed 4 bases from V and 2 bases from J; junction bases left unmatched: 14. Here the CDR3 reads CASSPRPGQGPLQETQYF. CDR3 nucleotide sequence: TGTGCCAGCAGCCCTAGGCCGGGACAGGGGCCTTTGCAAGAGACCCAGTACTTC.

V usage is TRBV5-5 and J usage is TRBJ2-1; 10 nucleotides agree with TRBD1. V trimming: 0 bases; J trimming: 3 bases; junction bases outside the gene matches: 12. Per the germline V gene, CDR1 is SGHKS and CDR2 is YYEKEE (reference sequence). The CDR3 is 19 amino acids. In nucleotides, the CDR3 is TGTGCCAGCAGCTTGGCCATCGGGACAGGGGCAAGGATCTACAATGAGCAGTTCTTC. It yields the protein CASSLAIGTGARIYNEQFF.

The chain joins TRBV19 to TRBJ2-7; 7 bases are a match to TRBD1. Germline CDR1 and CDR2: LNHDA and SQIVND (reference sequence). The CDR3 runs 16 residues. The V gene end was trimmed by 6 bases and the J gene end by 2 bases; junction bases not matched to a gene: 13. CDR3 protein: CASSVIGTVTPYEQYF. CDR3 nucleotide sequence: TGTGCCAGTAGCGTTATAGGGACAGTCACTCCCTACGAGCAGTACTTC.

This clone was seen a single time. The V gene is TRBV19, the J gene TRBJ1-2; maybe TRBD1 (6 bases). V dropped 6 bases and J dropped 5 bases, with 13 bases sitting between them. Germline assignment: CDR1 LNHDA and CDR2 SQIVND (reference sequence). This CDR3 is 13 amino acids long. CDR3 sequence reads: CASSQTGLYGYTF. The CDR3 nucleotides read TGTGCCAGTAGCCAGACAGGCCTATATGGCTACACCTTC.

The V call is TRBV28, the J call TRBJ1-2; D not resolved. CDR3 length: 10 residues. V was pared by 8 bases and J by 4 bases, with 5 bases between. Germline V gene lookup returns CDR1 MDHEN and CDR2 SYDVKM. The CDR3 DNA reads as TGTGCCAGCGGCCGCTATGGCTACACCTTC. As protein: CASGRYGYTF.

The chain combines TRBV7-2 with TRBJ2-2, with TRBD1 matching over 7 bases. This CDR3 region has 14 residues. The V segment lost 9 bases and the J segment 6 bases; nucleotides outside the gene matches: 10. Germline CDR1 and CDR2: SGHTA and FQGNSA. In DNA, the CDR3 is TGTGCCAGAGCCGGGACAGAAAGCCCCGGGGAGCTGTTTTTT. Translating gives CARAGTESPGELFF.